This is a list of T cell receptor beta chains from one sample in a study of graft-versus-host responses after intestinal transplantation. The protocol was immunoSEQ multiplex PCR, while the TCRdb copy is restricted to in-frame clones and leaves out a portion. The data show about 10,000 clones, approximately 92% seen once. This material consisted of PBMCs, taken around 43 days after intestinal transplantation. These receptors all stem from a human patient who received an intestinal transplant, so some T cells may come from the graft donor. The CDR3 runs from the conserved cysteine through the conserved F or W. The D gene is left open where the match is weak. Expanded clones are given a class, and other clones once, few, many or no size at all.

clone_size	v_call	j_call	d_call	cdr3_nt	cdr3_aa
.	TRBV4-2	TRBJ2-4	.	TGTGCCAGCAGCCAAGGACGCCTAGCCAAAAACATTCAGTACTTC	CASSQGRLAKNIQYF
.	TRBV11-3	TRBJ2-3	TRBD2	TGTGCCAGCAGCACCCCGGGACTAGATAGAGATACGCAGTATTTT	CASSTPGLDRDTQYF
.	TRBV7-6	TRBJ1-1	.	TGTGCCAGCAGCTTATCCCTGAACACTGAAGCTTTCTTT	CASSLSLNTEAFF
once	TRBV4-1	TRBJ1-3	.	TGCGCCAGCAGCCAAGTTGGGGCCACTCTCACAGGTTCCTCTGGAAACACCATATATTTT	CASSQVGATLTGSSGNTIYF
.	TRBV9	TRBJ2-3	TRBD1	TGTGCCAGCAGCTACTCGAGGGTCACAGGGGGCACAGATACGCAGTATTTT	CASSYSRVTGGTDTQYF
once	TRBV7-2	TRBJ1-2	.	TGTGCCAGCAGCCCAAAACGTCGGGGCCGCTATGGCTACACCTTC	CASSPKRRGRYGYTF
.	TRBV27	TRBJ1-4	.	TGTGCCAGCAAAGAAACAACTAATGAAAAACTGTTTTTT	CASKETTNEKLFF
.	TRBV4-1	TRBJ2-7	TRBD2	TGCGCCAGCAGCCCGACAATCGGGGGGGCCTCCTACGAGCAGTACTTC	CASSPTIGGASYEQYF
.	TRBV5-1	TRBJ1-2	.	TGCGCCAGCAGCTTGGATGGCGGAGACTATGGCTACACCTTC	CASSLDGGDYGYTF
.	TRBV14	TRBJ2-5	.	TGTGCCAGCAGCCTGGCGAGCCAAGAGACCCAGTACTTC	CASSLASQETQYF
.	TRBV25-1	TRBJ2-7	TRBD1	TGTGCCAGCAGTCCCCCGGATTGGGACAGGGACTACGAGCAGTACTTC	CASSPPDWDRDYEQYF
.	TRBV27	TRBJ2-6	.	TGTGCCAGCAGTTTATGGTCCTCTGGGGCCAACGTCCTGACTTTC	CASSLWSSGANVLTF
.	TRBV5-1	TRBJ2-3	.	TGCGCCAGCAGCTTGGGGGGCGGGTTCTTGGATACGCAGTATTTT	CASSLGGGFLDTQYF
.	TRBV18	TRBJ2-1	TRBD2	TGTGCCAGCTCACGGGGACTAGCGAGAGGCAATGAGCAGTTCTTC	CASSRGLARGNEQFF
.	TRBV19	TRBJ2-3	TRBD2	TGTGCCAGTAGTCTAGCGGGGGGGACAAATACGCAGTATTTT	CASSLAGGTNTQYF
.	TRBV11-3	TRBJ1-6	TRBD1	TGTGCCACCGAGATCCGGGGACAGGGTCACAATTCACCCCTCCACTTT	CATEIRGQGHNSPLHF
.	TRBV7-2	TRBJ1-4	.	TGTGCCAGCAGCTACAGGGTGAGGGAAAAACTGTTTTTT	CASSYRVREKLFF
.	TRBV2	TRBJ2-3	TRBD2	TGTGCCAGCAGTGGAAAAAACGCCAAGACTAGCGGATACACAGATACGCAGTATTTT	CASSGKNAKTSGYTDTQYF
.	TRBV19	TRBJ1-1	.	TGTGCCAGTAGTACACCTGGGATTGTCACTGAAGCTTTCTTT	CASSTPGIVTEAFF
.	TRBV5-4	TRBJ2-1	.	TGTGCCAGCAGCTTGAGAGGGAGCTCCTACAATGAGCAGTTCTTC	CASSLRGSSYNEQFF
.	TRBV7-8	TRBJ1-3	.	TGTGCCAGCAGCTTAGGAGTTGCCTCTGGAAACACCATATATTTT	CASSLGVASGNTIYF
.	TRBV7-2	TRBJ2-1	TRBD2	TGTGCCAGCAGCTCACCAGCGGGGGGGCCAGTTCGCAATGAGCAGTTCTTC	CASSSPAGGPVRNEQFF
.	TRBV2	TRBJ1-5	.	TGTGCCAGCAGTGAAGACAGGTCCCGAGATCAGCCCCAGCATTTT	CASSEDRSRDQPQHF
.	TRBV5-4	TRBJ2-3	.	TGTGCCAGCAGCCCCGAGTATGTGGGGACCACAGATACGCAGTATTTT	CASSPEYVGTTDTQYF
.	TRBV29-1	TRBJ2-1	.	TGCAGCGCAAATCAAGAGATCTTCCATGAGCAGTTCTTC	CSANQEIFHEQFF
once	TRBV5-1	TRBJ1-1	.	TGCGCCAGCAGCTTGAGGGTGATGAACACTGAAGCTTTCTTT	CASSLRVMNTEAFF
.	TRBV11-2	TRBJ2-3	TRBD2	TGTGCCAGCACCACCACTAGCGGGGGTGCAGATACGCAGTATTTT	CASTTTSGGADTQYF
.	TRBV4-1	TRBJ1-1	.	TGCGCCAGCAGCCAAGACGGGTCTGAAGCTTTCTTT	CASSQDGSEAFF
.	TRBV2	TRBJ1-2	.	TGTGCCAGCAGTGTAGACGGGACCGGAACATTCTATGGCTACACCTTC	CASSVDGTGTFYGYTF
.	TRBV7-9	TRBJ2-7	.	TGTGCCAGCAACCTCGGGGACCTAGGATCCTACGAGCAGTACTTC	CASNLGDLGSYEQYF
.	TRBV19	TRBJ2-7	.	TGTGCCAGTAGTCTACGGCCTGTTGGTGACGAGCAGTACTTC	CASSLRPVGDEQYF
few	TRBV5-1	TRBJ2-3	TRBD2	TGCGCCAGCAGCTTGGCCGCGGGGGGCGGGGGATCCACAGATACGCAGTATTTT	CASSLAAGGGGSTDTQYF
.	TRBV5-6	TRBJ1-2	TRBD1	TGTGCCAGCAGCTTTGGGACAGCTCTTGGCTACACCTTC	CASSFGTALGYTF
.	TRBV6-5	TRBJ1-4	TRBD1	TGTGCCAGCAGTCCTACGGGACAGCAGAATGAAAAACTGTTTTTT	CASSPTGQQNEKLFF
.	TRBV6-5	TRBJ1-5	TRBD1	TGTGCCAGCAGCCGACAGGGTAGCAATCAGCCCCAGCATTTT	CASSRQGSNQPQHF
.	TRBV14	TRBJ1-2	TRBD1	TGTGCCAGCAGCCTGGGACAGGCGGTCTATGGCTACACCTTC	CASSLGQAVYGYTF
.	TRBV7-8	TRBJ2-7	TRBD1	TGTGCCAGCAGCTCCCGACAGGGTAACAACTACGAGCAGTACTTC	CASSSRQGNNYEQYF
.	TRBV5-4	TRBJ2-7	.	TGTGCCAGCAGCTTGGACTTGGCGAATACCTACGAGCAGTACTTC	CASSLDLANTYEQYF
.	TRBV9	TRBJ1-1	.	TGTGCCAGCAGCGCAACTCGGGGAGGCGGAAACACTGAAGCTTTCTTT	CASSATRGGGNTEAFF
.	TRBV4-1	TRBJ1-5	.	TGCGCCAGCAGCCAAGTCGAGCAGGGGCGGCAGCCCCAGCATTTT	CASSQVEQGRQPQHF
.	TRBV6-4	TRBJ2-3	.	TGTGCCAGCAGTGACGATCCTAGCCGCCCCACAGATACGCAGTATTTT	CASSDDPSRPTDTQYF
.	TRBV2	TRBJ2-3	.	TGTGCCAGCAAGGGGGAGTTGGCCACAGATACGCAGTATTTT	CASKGELATDTQYF
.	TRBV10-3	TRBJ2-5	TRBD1	TGTGCCATCAACCCGACAGGGGGCGAGGAGACCCAGTACTTC	CAINPTGGEETQYF
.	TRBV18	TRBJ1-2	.	TGTGCCAGCTCACCCCCAGTCAGGAGGGGCTACACCTTC	CASSPPVRRGYTF
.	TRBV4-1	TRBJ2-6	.	TGCGCCAGCAGCCAAGTTGGGCGTGAGCTATCTGGGGCCAACGTCCTGACTTTC	CASSQVGRELSGANVLTF
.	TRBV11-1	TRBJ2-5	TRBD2	TGTGCCAGCAGGGCTAGCGGGGGGCAGGAGACCCAGTACTTC	CASRASGGQETQYF
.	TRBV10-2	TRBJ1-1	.	TGCGCCAGCACCAAAAGAGAGGGGGAGGGATCAGCCCTAATGAACACTGAAGCTTTCTTT	CASTKREGEGSALMNTEAFF
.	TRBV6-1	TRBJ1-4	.	TGTGCCAGCAGTGCGGACAGATACGAAAAACTGTTTTTT	CASSADRYEKLFF
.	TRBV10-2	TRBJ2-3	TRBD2	TGCGCCACCGAAAAAAGAGGACTAGCGGGGGCCGAAGATACGCAGTATTTT	CATEKRGLAGAEDTQYF
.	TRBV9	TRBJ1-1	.	TGTGCCAGCAGCGTAGCTGGGACCCTGAACACTGAAGCTTTCTTT	CASSVAGTLNTEAFF